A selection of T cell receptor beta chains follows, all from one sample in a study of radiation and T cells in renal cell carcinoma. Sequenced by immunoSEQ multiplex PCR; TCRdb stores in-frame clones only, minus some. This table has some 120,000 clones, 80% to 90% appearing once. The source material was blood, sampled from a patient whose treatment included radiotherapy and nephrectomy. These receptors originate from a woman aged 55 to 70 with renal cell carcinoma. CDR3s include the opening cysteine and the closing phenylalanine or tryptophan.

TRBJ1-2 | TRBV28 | CASSTPGQGSYYGYTF
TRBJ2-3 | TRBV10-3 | CAISERGSGLGSGTQYF
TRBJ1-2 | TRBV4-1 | CASSPGPSGYGYTF
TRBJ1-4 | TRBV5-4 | CASSFGGRRDEKLFF
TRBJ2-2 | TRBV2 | CASLGQGITWAGELFF
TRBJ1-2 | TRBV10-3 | CAIRLDRDGGYTF
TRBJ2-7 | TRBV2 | CASRGTGIRQYEQYF
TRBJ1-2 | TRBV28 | CASRYLRDRGNNGYTF
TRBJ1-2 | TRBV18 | CASSPPGAYGYTF
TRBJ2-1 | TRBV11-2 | CASSPTRSFSGGANEQFF
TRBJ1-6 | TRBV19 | CASSIDRGTENSPLHF
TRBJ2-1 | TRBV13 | CASNRPGQGARNEQFF
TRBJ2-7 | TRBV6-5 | CASRGQASSYEQYF
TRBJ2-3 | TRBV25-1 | CATQLNTQYF
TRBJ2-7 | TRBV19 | CASSPQGIAYEQYF
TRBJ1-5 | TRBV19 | CASSIGLRQPQHF
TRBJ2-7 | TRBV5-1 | CASSNRDSPYEQYF
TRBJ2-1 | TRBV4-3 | CASSQVRGGPGEQFF
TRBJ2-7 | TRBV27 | CASSWTGFNEQYF
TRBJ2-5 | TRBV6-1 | CASSGTTRKETQYF
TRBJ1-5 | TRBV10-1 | CASSGVGGNQPQHF
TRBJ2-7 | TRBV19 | CASSIGLAGGVEEQYF
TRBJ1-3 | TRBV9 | CASSGTVSGNTIYF
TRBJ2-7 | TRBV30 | CAWTPGGGLWYEQYF
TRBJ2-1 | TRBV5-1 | CASSLGAGATYNEQFF
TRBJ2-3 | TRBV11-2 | CASSSFEDTQYF
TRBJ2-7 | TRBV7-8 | CASSLGTGAYEQYF
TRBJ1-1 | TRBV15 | CATSRDRRAVNTEAFF
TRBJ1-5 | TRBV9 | CASSPSGQADQPQHF
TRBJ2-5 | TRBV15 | CATSRDASETQYF
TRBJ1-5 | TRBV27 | CASSLKGGGNQPQHF
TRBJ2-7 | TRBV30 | CAWSVRLAVAGEQYF
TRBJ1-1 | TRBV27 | CASSLSKSTEAFF
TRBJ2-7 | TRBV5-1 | CASSTFPGRSSYEQYF
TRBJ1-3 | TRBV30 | CAWSPRRGGPNGNTIYF
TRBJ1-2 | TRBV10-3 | CATGGGSNYGYTF
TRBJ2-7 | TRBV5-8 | CASRVSGLRVWEYF
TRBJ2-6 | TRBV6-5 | CASSYSGAGANVLTF
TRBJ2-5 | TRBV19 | CASSMGTSGGTETQYF
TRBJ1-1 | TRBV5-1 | CASRWTAGEAFF
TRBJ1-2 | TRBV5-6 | CASSPDRVLNYGYTF
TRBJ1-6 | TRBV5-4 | CASSSGGFYNSPLHF
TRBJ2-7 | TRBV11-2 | CASSLGARTELSYEQYF
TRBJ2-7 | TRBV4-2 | CASSQVGYEQYF
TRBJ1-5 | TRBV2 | CASRPGQGKQPQHF
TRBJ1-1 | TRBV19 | CASSIAGTGGTEAFF
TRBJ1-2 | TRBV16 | CASSRLTGSKVYGYTF
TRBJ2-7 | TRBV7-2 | CASSSGSPPYEQYF
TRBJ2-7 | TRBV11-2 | CASSYNRDSWSYEQYF
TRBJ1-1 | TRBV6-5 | CASSGDRDTEAFF
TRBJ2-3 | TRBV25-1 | CASSNGRAADTQYF